This T cell receptor beta chain was recovered during a study of post-analysis software for immune sequencing data. As for the study in general: Both relapsing-remitting and secondary progressive multiple sclerosis featured among the disease courses, as did progressive-relapsing multiple sclerosis. Study-level findings and limits: Five TRBV segments, TRBV5-6, TRBV5-1 and TRBV20-1 among them, were found more frequent in patients than controls. Normalized Chao1 diversity was significantly reduced in patients versus controls.

Libraries were made from TCR beta cDNA, and they carried unique molecular identifiers. It was from approximately 0.91 to 9.4 million T cells that about 500,000 cDNA molecules came. TCRdb re-called the PCR reads through MiXCR, storing one row per CDR3 protein. The sample has roughly 540,000 distinct CDR3 sequences, approximately 31% seen once. About this clonotype itself: Its antigen is currently unknown.

This CDR3 has 13 residues. The ends lost 8 bases at V and 9 bases at J; junction bases unmatched: 3. Germline loops: CDR1 MDHEN, CDR2 SYDVKM. The chain recombines TRBV28 with TRBJ2-1, with TRBD2 matching over 14 bases. The sequenced sample consisted of blood. The receptor comes from a girl between 2 and 17 years old with multiple sclerosis. Here the CDR3 DNA reads TGTGCCAGCGGACTAGCGGGGGGTCGTGAGCAGTTCTTC. It is translated as CASGLAGGREQFF.